The rows below give T cell receptor beta chains drawn from one sample of a study of cytomegalovirus exposure and HLA in healthy donors. TCRdb keeps only in-frame clones here, not all; method: immunoSEQ multiplex PCR. The repertoire holds 160,000 or so clones, with around 73% as singletons. Sample: PBMCs. These receptors were obtained from a male donor in good health and CMV-seronegative. CDR3s include the opening cysteine and the closing phenylalanine or tryptophan. D genes are given only for firm matches. Size tells how often a clone was seen (once, few, many) or the class of an expanded clone, and some rows leave it out.

len,j_gene,abundance,d_gene,v_gene,CDR3nt,CDR3aa
16,TRBJ2-7,once,TRBD1,TRBV27,TGTGCCAGCAGTTTAAGCACAGGGGAGTACAGCTACGAGCAGTACTTC,CASSLSTGEYSYEQYF
12,TRBJ2-2,few,NA,TRBV7-9,TGTGCCAGCAGCCCGGTAAACGGGGAGCTGTTTTTT,CASSPVNGELFF
15,TRBJ2-7,NA,NA,TRBV14,TGTGCCAGCAGCCAAGACGGCCGGGGATGGTACGAGCAGTACTTC,CASSQDGRGWYEQYF
15,TRBJ2-2,NA,NA,TRBV6-5,TGTGCCAGCAGTTTCGACAGTGAGAACACCGGGGAGCTGTTTTTT,CASSFDSENTGELFF
15,TRBJ2-1,NA,NA,TRBV7-3,TGTGCCAGCAGCTTGTACGGGATTGGGGACAATGAGCAGTTCTTC,CASSLYGIGDNEQFF
14,TRBJ1-1,once,TRBD1,TRBV6-5,TGTGCCAGCAGCCTAGGACAGGGGATGGCTGAAGCTTTCTTT,CASSLGQGMAEAFF
16,TRBJ1-2,NA,TRBD1,TRBV10-3,TGTGCCATCAGCCGCGGACAGGGGGCCACTTCGGATGGCTACACCTTC,CAISRGQGATSDGYTF
15,TRBJ1-6,NA,NA,TRBV10-3,TGTGCCATCAGCGAAGACACACGACAGGATTCACCCCTCCACTTT,CAISEDTRQDSPLHF
15,TRBJ1-2,NA,TRBD1,TRBV7-2,TGTGCCAGCAGCTTAGAGGGGACAGGGGGAGGCGGCTACACCTTC,CASSLEGTGGGGYTF
16,TRBJ1-6,NA,NA,TRBV9,TGTGCCAGCAGCGTAGATGTGAGCTCCTATAATTCACCCCTCCACTTT,CASSVDVSSYNSPLHF
17,TRBJ2-1,NA,TRBD2,TRBV5-1,TGCGCCAGCAGCTTGCTCGGAACGGCTAGCGGGAGCGCTGAGCAGTTCTTC,CASSLLGTASGSAEQFF
16,TRBJ2-5,NA,NA,TRBV5-1,TGCGCCAGCAGCTTGGTATTCAGGGGATCTGGGGAGACCCAGTACTTC,CASSLVFRGSGETQYF
14,TRBJ1-1,NA,TRBD1,TRBV27,TGTGCCAGCAGTTTACCAGGGGGAAACACTGAAGCTTTCTTT,CASSLPGGNTEAFF
12,TRBJ2-5,NA,NA,TRBV5-4,TGTGCCAGCAGCCGCCAGGGGGAGACCCAGTACTTC,CASSRQGETQYF
13,TRBJ2-7,NA,NA,TRBV6-1,TGTGCCACCCACGGGACTCACTCCTACGAGCAGTACTTC,CATHGTHSYEQYF
16,TRBJ2-5,NA,TRBD2,TRBV11-2,TGTGCCAGCAGCTTAGATGGGGGCGGGAGGGTAGAGACCCAGTACTTC,CASSLDGGGRVETQYF
14,TRBJ2-7,few,TRBD1,TRBV9,TGTGCCAGCAGTTCTGGGACAGGGGACTACGAGCAGTACTTC,CASSSGTGDYEQYF
13,TRBJ1-1,NA,NA,TRBV14,TGTGCCAGCAGCCAAGGCACTTTCGCTGAAGCTTTCTTT,CASSQGTFAEAFF
15,TRBJ1-5,NA,NA,TRBV7-2,TGTGCCAGCAGCTTGAACAGCCCGAGCAATCAGCCCCAGCATTTT,CASSLNSPSNQPQHF
16,TRBJ1-6,NA,NA,TRBV19,TGTGCCAGTAGACTACAGGAGAGCTCCTATAATTCACCCCTCCACTTT,CASRLQESSYNSPLHF